These 27 T cell receptor beta chains came from one sample sequenced in a study of blood T cell repertoires in COVID-19 (dated by TCRdb to about 2020). The library was prepared using the immunoSEQ multiplex PCR assay. TCRdb mirrors the immuneACCESS table, restricted to in-frame sequences. Some clones are absent from its copies; in checked studies, under half trace to an unresolved V gene, and the reason for the others is unknown. The sample includes approximately 250,000 clones, with about 88% observed a single time. Clones ranked in the top ten supply around 3.9% of the sample. Sequenced material: PBMCs or T cells enriched from blood (not recorded which). These receptors came from a man younger than 45 with acute COVID-19.

This clone was picked up a small number of times. V usage is TRBV14 and J usage is TRBJ2-1; a weak D match, TRBD1 (5 bases). This CDR3 is built from 16 residues. In germline, CDR1 is SGHDN, CDR2 FVKESK. The V and J ends lost 4 bases and 7 bases respectively, with 20 bases between them. The CDR3 loop reads CASSRMGQGRKNEQFF. CDR3 nucleotide sequence: TGTGCCAGCAGCCGAATGGGGCAGGGTCGGAAAAATGAGCAGTTCTTC.

The rearrangement links TRBV7-9 to TRBJ1-1; TRBD1 aligns across 9 bases. The CDR3 extends over 12 amino acids. J was trimmed by 10 bases and V by 4 bases; bases with no gene match: 4. The germline V gene encodes CDR1 SEHNR and CDR2 FQNEAQ (reference sequence). The CDR3 bases are TGTGCCAGCAGCTGGACAGGGGAGGGAGCTTTCTTT. It encodes CASSWTGEGAFF.

V gene TRBV7-3 combines with J gene TRBJ2-1; 9 nucleotides align to TRBD2. Germline CDR1 and CDR2: SGHTA and FQGTGA. CDR3 length: 16 residues. With 4 bases clipped from V and 7 bases from J, the junction kept 11 bases outside the gene matches. Written as DNA, the CDR3 is TGTGCCAGCAGCTCGATAGCGGGAGCCCCCCCTAATGAGCAGTTCTTC. Protein: CASSSIAGAPPNEQFF.

The V gene is TRBV4-2, the J gene TRBJ1-3; no firm D call. The CDR3 length is 14 residues. Germline V gene data show CDR1 as LGHNA and CDR2 as YNFKEQ. Deletions cut 4 bases from V and 0 bases from J, with 7 bases between. The DNA for the CDR3 is TGTGCCAGCAGCCGCGGGGACTCTGGAAACACCATATATTTT. Protein sequence: CASSRGDSGNTIYF.

This rearrangement joins TRBV7-8 to TRBJ1-1, with no clear D. The V end was cut by 1 base, the J end by 1 base, with 10 bases between. This CDR3 is built from 15 residues. The germline V gene has CDR1 SGHVS and CDR2 FQNEAQ. CDR3 protein: CASSLVRGWNTEAFF. The CDR3 coding sequence is TGTGCCAGCAGCTTAGTCCGTGGCTGGAACACTGAAGCTTTCTTT.

The chain is built from TRBV5-5 and TRBJ1-5; D is uncertain. CDR3 size: 15 residues. Germline loops: CDR1 SGHKS, CDR2 YYEKEE (reference sequence). Trimming removed 5 bases from V and 3 bases from J, with 15 bases in between. The CDR3 DNA reads as TGTGCCAGCAGGGCCCAAGAGCAGGCCAATCAGCCCCAGCATTTT. Its translation: CASRAQEQANQPQHF.

A single count supports this clone. This chain uses TRBV11-3 with TRBJ1-1; possible D gene TRBD1, 6 bases. V lost 7 bases and J lost 7, with 13 bases in between. CDR3 length: 12 residues. Per the germline V gene, CDR1 is SGHNT and CDR2 is YENEEA. The DNA for the CDR3 is TGTGCCAGCACCCGAAGAGGGGGTGAAGCTTTCTTT. Protein product: CASTRRGGEAFF.

This chain links TRBV4-3 with TRBJ2-1; a possible D gene is TRBD2 (7 bases). The V gene's germline CDR1 is LGHNA and CDR2 YSLEER. This CDR3 is 16 amino acids long. The ends were cut back, 4 bases at V and 2 bases at J, with 15 bases in the middle. The CDR3 bases are TGCGCCAGCAGCCGAGAAGGAGGGGGGGCCTACAATGAGCAGTTCTTC. It is translated as CASSREGGGAYNEQFF.

The CDR3 bases are TGTGCCAGCAGTGTCTTGGGGGGAACTAATGAAAAACTGTTTTTT. This codes for CASSVLGGTNEKLFF. This chain joins TRBV27 and TRBJ1-4; possibly TRBD1 for D (5 bases). Trimming removed 5 bases from V and 1 base from J, with 11 bases in between. The germline V gene has CDR1 MNHEY and CDR2 SMNVEV (reference sequence). The CDR3 is 15 residues long.

The genes are TRBV6-5 and TRBJ2-7, with 9 bases aligning to TRBD2. Germline CDR1 MNHEY, CDR2 SVGAGI. The CDR3 spans 15 residues. V lost 7 bases to trimming and J lost 9 bases; unmatched junction nucleotides: 16. The CDR3 DNA reads TGTGCCAGCACCAAGGGGGGGACTAGCTACATCGGGCAGTACGTC. Its translation is CASTKGGTSYIGQYV.

This clone has a handful of counts. The chain carries TRBV2 and TRBJ1-5; perhaps TRBD1 as D (5 bases). Germline V gives CDR1 SNHLY, CDR2 FYNNEI. This CDR3 region has 13 residues. The V gene lost 7 bases and the J gene lost 6 bases, with 13 bases spanning the gap. This CDR3 reads CASTGGYFQPQHF. Written as DNA, the CDR3 is TGTGCCAGCACCGGGGGGTATTTTCAGCCCCAGCATTTT. Based on the CDR3 plus reference TRBV2 and TRBJ1-5, the full variable domain is EPEVTQTPSHQVTQMGQEVILRCVPISNHLYFYWYRQILGQKVEFLVSFYNNEISEKSEIFDDQFSVERPDGSNFTLKIRSTKLEDSAMYFCASTGGYFQPQHFGDGTRLSIL.

The chain uses TRBV19 and TRBJ2-7, with 9 bases lining up with TRBD2. The CDR3 is 15 residues long. Germline lookup yields CDR1 LNHDA and CDR2 SQIVND (reference sequence). With V trimmed by 5 bases and J by 4 bases, 9 bases remained unmatched. The CDR3 DNA follows: TGTGCCAGTAGTTCCTCGACTAGCGGTAAATACGAGCAGTACGTC. Its translation: CASSSSTSGKYEQYV.

This clone has just a few counts. V is TRBV9 and J is TRBJ1-2; TRBD1 is a possible D gene (6 bases). Trimming took 6 bases from V and 7 from J, leaving 16 bases between them. The germline gives CDR1 SGDLS, CDR2 YYNGEE. The CDR3 totals 13 residues. The CDR3 bases are TGTGCCAGCACCCCCGGGACACGGAGTGGCTACACCTTC. Its protein is CASTPGTRSGYTF.

The chain has TRBV4-2 and TRBJ2-2, with 7 bases aligning to TRBD1. This CDR3 is built from 15 residues. With 4 bases clipped from V and 4 bases from J, the junction kept 6 bases outside the gene matches. Germline V gives CDR1 LGHNA, CDR2 YNFKEQ. The CDR3 loop reads CASSPRKGATGELFF. CDR3 coding DNA: TGTGCCAGCAGCCCACGGAAGGGGGCCACCGGGGAGCTGTTTTTT.

The V call is TRBV3-1 (or the pseudogene TRBV3-2), the J call TRBJ1-6, with 9 bases aligning to TRBD1. Germline CDR1 is LGHDT and CDR2 is YNNKEL (reference sequence). There are 16 residues in the CDR3. V gave up 1 base and J gave up 13 bases; unmatched junction bases: 11. CDR3 in DNA: TGTGCCAGCAGCCAAGTAGGGGGGACAGGGATTTACCCCCTCCACTTT. Translation gives CASSQVGGTGIYPLHF.

This rearrangement joins TRBV6-5 to TRBJ1-3, with 8 positions matching TRBD1. Germline CDR1 reads MNHEY; CDR2 reads SVGAGI. With 8 bases clipped from V and 4 bases from J, the junction kept 4 bases outside the gene matches. This CDR3 is built from 13 residues. CDR3 sequence reads: CASGQGTGNTIYF. DNA for the CDR3: TGTGCCAGCGGACAGGGAACAGGAAACACCATATATTTT.

This chain connects TRBV3-1 (or the pseudogene TRBV3-2) to TRBJ2-2, with 7 bases identical to TRBD1. The germline V gene has CDR1 LGHDT and CDR2 YNNKEL (reference sequence). This CDR3 comprises 17 residues. With V trimmed by 4 bases and J by 4 bases, 12 bases remained unmatched. This CDR3 is CASSPSAGQVFTGELFF. The CDR3 DNA reads as TGTGCCAGCAGCCCGAGCGCTGGACAGGTTTTCACCGGGGAGCTGTTTTTT.

The chain couples TRBV7-2 to TRBJ2-1; TRBD2 agrees at 10 bases. The germline gives CDR1 SGHTA, CDR2 FQGNSA. Unmatched junction bases numbered 11, after V lost 6 bases and J lost 6 bases. CDR3 size: 16 residues. Written as DNA, the CDR3 is TGTGCCAGCAGTTGGACTAGCGGACAAGAGTTCAATGAGCAGTTCTTC. Translation gives CASSWTSGQEFNEQFF.

The chain links TRBV6-1 to TRBJ1-4, with no clear D. The CDR3 is 18 residues long. Trimming removed 4 bases from V and 2 bases from J, with 20 bases in between. Per germline, CDR1 MNHNS and CDR2 SASEGT. The CDR3: CASSARQGSGVTNEKLFF. CDR3 DNA: TGTGCCAGCAGTGCACGTCAAGGTTCAGGCGTTACTAATGAAAAACTGTTTTTT.

This rearrangement joins TRBV7-8 to TRBJ1-3; D not resolved. CDR1 is SGHVS and CDR2 is FQNEAQ in the germline V gene. The ends were cut back, 5 bases at V and 4 bases at J, with 12 bases in the middle. This CDR3 region has 14 residues. The CDR3 loop reads CASSPERIGNTIYF. CDR3 coding DNA: TGTGCCAGCAGCCCTGAGAGGATCGGAAACACCATATATTTT.

The rearrangement joins TRBV5-4 to TRBJ1-3, with D uncertain. Per the germline V gene, CDR1 is SGHNT and CDR2 is YYREEE (reference sequence). V lost 2 bases and J lost 1, with 7 bases in between. The CDR3 totals 14 residues. The CDR3 bases are TGTGCCAGCAGCTTTGAGGTATCTGGAAACACCATATATTTT. It translates to CASSFEVSGNTIYF.

The chain couples TRBV12-3 or TRBV12-4 to TRBJ1-5; no clear D gene. V dropped 5 bases and J dropped 4 bases, with 9 bases sitting between them. This CDR3 has 13 residues. CDR3 loop: CASSPTENQPQHF. CDR3 nucleotide sequence: TGTGCCAGCAGTCCCACCGAGAATCAGCCCCAGCATTTT.

The gene calls are TRBV12-3 or TRBV12-4 and TRBJ1-4; D might be TRBD1 (6 bases). V was pared by 0 bases and J by 14 bases, with 13 bases between. This CDR3 spans 13 amino acids. The DNA of the CDR3 is TGTGCCAGCAGTTTAGCTCCGACAGGCCGGCTGTTTTTT. Amino acids: CASSLAPTGRLFF.

The chain combines TRBV10-3 with TRBJ1-2; TRBD1 matches at 7 bases. CDR1 ENHRY and CDR2 SYGVKD come from the germline V gene. This CDR3 spans 15 amino acids. V was clipped by 3 bases and J by 6 bases; unmatched bases: 10. The CDR3 nucleotides read TGTGCCATCAGTGATCCCACTACAGGGGTGGATGGCTACACCTTC. This sequence encodes CAISDPTTGVDGYTF.

This clone is a singleton in its sample. The rearrangement links TRBV11-2 to TRBJ2-2, with TRBD1 as a possible D gene (5 bases). Germline V gene sequence: CDR1 SGHAT, CDR2 FQNNGV. There are 15 residues in the CDR3. Trimming cost V 4 bases and J 5 bases, with 14 bases left between them. The CDR3 DNA is TGTGCCAGCAGCTCTGGAGCAGGGTATACCGGGGAGCTGTTTTTT. Protein sequence: CASSSGAGYTGELFF.

The chain combines TRBV27 with TRBJ1-1; unclear D gene. V dropped 5 bases and J dropped 9 bases, with 19 bases sitting between them. The CDR3 is 14 amino acids. Germline CDR1 is MNHEY and CDR2 is SMNVEV (reference sequence). CDR3 in amino acids: CASSLQFNSDKAFF. The CDR3 nucleotides read TGTGCCAGCAGTCTGCAGTTCAATTCCGATAAAGCTTTCTTT.

V and J are TRBV7-9 and TRBJ2-3, with 10 bases identical to TRBD1. The CDR3 has 17 residues. CDR1 SEHNR and CDR2 FQNEAQ come from the germline V gene (reference sequence). J gave up 6 bases and V 1 base, and 10 bases lay outside the gene matches. CDR3 amino acids: CASSLVAGTGAADTQYF. The DNA for the CDR3 is TGTGCCAGCAGCTTAGTAGCCGGGACAGGGGCTGCCGATACGCAGTATTTT.